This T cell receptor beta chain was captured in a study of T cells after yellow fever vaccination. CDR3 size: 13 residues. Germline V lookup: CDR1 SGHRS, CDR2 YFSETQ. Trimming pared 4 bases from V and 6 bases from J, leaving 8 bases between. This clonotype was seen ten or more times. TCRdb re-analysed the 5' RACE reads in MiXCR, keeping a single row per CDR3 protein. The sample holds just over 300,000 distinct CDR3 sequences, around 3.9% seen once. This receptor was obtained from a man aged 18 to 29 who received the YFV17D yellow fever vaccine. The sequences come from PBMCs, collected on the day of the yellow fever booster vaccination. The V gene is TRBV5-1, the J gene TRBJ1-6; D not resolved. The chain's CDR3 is CASSVTFNSPLHF. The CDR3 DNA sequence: TGCGCCAGCAGCGTGACATTTAATTCACCCCTCCACTTT.